The present T cell receptor beta chain was sequenced within a study of blood T cells in healthy people across ages. Whole-study results and caveats: Long-lived donors exceeded aged donors in naive CD4+ cells and diversity.

Each sample yielded at least 6 million isolated PBMCs. Then a second PCR, running roughly 7 to 11 cycles, was carried out with a sample-barcoded 5' primer and a J-beta primer mix. TCRdb reanalysed the 5' RACE reads using MiXCR and keeps one entry per CDR3 protein. The sample records 1.4 million or so distinct CDR3 sequences, 40% to 45% being singletons. The CDR3 extends over 11 amino acids. In germline, CDR1 is KGHDR, CDR2 SFDVKD. V was trimmed by 4 bases and J by 8 bases, leaving 5 bases between them. Regarding this clonotype: The antigen remains unidentified.

The sequencing input was blood. This sequence originates from a young woman in good health. The gene calls are TRBV24-1 and TRBJ2-1; D unresolved. CDR3 sequence reads: CATSDSYEQFF. In DNA, the CDR3 is TGTGCCACCAGTGACTCGTATGAGCAGTTCTTC.